This T cell receptor (beta chain) was documented in a study of blood T cell repertoires in COVID-19. Assay used: immunoSEQ multiplex PCR; TCRdb lists only in-frame clones, some missing. The repertoire consists of fewer than 350,000 clones, with 85% occurring once and the leading ten covering about 2.5%. Trimming removed 4 bases from V and 2 bases from J, with 14 bases in between. Germline CDR1 SGDLS, CDR2 YYNGEE. This CDR3 comprises 15 residues. The V call is TRBV9, the J call TRBJ2-3; D perhaps matches TRBD1 (7 bases). The source of this sequence is a woman aged 50 to 65 who had recovered from COVID-19. Sequenced input: PBMCs or T cells enriched from blood (not recorded which). Here the CDR3 reads CASSPRDSYTDTQYF. As DNA, the CDR3 is TGTGCCAGCAGCCCGCGGGACAGCTACACAGATACGCAGTATTTT.